This T cell receptor (beta chain) was retrieved from a study of blood T cell repertoires in COVID-19. Study-level information: Whether acute or convalescent, the COVID-19 samples came from the United States, Italy and Spain. T cells, B-cell-depleted T cells, or PBMCs supplied cDNA or gDNA.

Per germline, CDR1 MDHEN and CDR2 SYDVKM. After removal of 3 bases from V and 5 bases from J, the junction contained 11 bases not matched to a gene. The CDR3 covers 17 residues. Individuals drawn from around 25 US areas were roughly 18 to 89 years old. As processed by the authors: Reference gene primer amplification gave nucleated cell count estimates. Profiled with immunoSEQ multiplex PCR; TCRdb holds only in-frame clones, not every one. That table supplies the V and J calls and clone size; D and trimming were determined from the DNA. Found here are a few hundred thousand clones, roughly 86% of them singletons; the top ten hold approximately 1.8%.

This receptor was taken from a man aged 40-50 years in a cohort exposed to, infected with or recovered from COVID-19 (not recorded which). The rearrangement joins TRBV28 to TRBJ2-3; TRBD2 agrees at 10 bases. The sample taken for sequencing was PBMCs or T cells enriched from blood (not recorded which). DNA for the CDR3: TGTGCCAGCAGTTTTTCCCCCAGCGGGAGGGCCGAAGATACGCAGTATTTT. Protein product: CASSFSPSGRAEDTQYF.